The clone carrying this T cell receptor (beta chain) was counted at least ten times. These data originate in a study of human T cells and chemical hapten exposure. Study-wide background: Enrolled patients were predominantly female and had alopecia areata, totalis or universalis.

In the study's own analysis: The median was about 100,000 TCRs per sample, ranging roughly 23,224 to 750,000. TCRdb ran MiXCR on the RACE reads and lists one entry per CDR3 protein. The V and J calls were determined by TCRdb, not by the authors. The data show a few hundred thousand distinct CDR3 sequences, approximately 7.5% seen once. V was cut by 1 base and J by 2 bases, with 12 bases left in between. CDR1 LGHNT and CDR2 FRNRAP come from the germline V gene. The CDR3 is made up of 16 amino acids. The time point is: pre-sensitization, week 0. Described treatment: therapeutic diphenylcyclopropenone sensitization with weekly scalp DPC.

Sequencing used whole blood, obtained in connection with sensitization to the hapten diphenylcyclopropenone (DPC). This sequence was found in a man younger than 35 with alopecia areata. Some clones in this sample may be carry-over from other donors' samples. The rearrangement links TRBV12-5 to TRBJ1-5; D possibly corresponds to TRBD1 (5 bases). The CDR3 protein is CASGLARGGGNQPQHF. Here the CDR3 DNA reads TGTGCTAGTGGTTTGGCTCGGGGGGGAGGCAATCAGCCCCAGCATTTT.